The 32 T cell receptor beta chains presented below share a single source sample, sequenced in a study of T cells in Graves' hyperthyroidism and ophthalmopathy. It was RNA transcripts that yielded the amplified TCR beta CDR3 regions. HTBI primers were employed in a first-round RT-PCR of the TCR CDR3. A single record per CDR3 protein comes from TCRdb applying MiXCR to the multiplex PCR reads. The table lists fewer than 350,000 distinct CDR3 sequences, approximately 19% of them singletons, with less than 40% in the top ten. What was sequenced was blood. All receptors come from a man aged 45-60 years with Graves' ophthalmopathy.

This clonotype was seen a few times. The V gene is TRBV20-1, the J gene TRBJ1-5, with D hard to call. V was clipped by 1 base and J by 7 bases, with 14 bases between them. This CDR3 contains 14 residues. Germline-derived CDR1 and CDR2 are DFQATT and SNEGSKA (reference sequence). The CDR3 DNA is TGCAGTGCTAGAGTTACAGTAGGGAGCCAGCCCCAGCATTTT. Its protein product is CSARVTVGSQPQHF.

CDR3 in DNA: TGCAGTGCTGCCCTGGGGACAGTGGTATACACTGAAGCTTTCTTT. This encodes CSAALGTVVYTEAFF. The chain carries TRBV20-1 and TRBJ1-1, with 7 bases matching TRBD1. V lost 5 bases and J lost 3; bases outside the gene matches: 12. The CDR3 covers 15 residues. CDR1 is DFQATT and CDR2 is SNEGSKA in the germline V gene (reference sequence).

This clonotype showed up just a few times. The chain is built from TRBV5-1 and TRBJ2-7; 9 bases are a match to TRBD1. CDR1 and CDR2 (germline): SGHRS, YFSETQ. This CDR3 has 15 residues. V trimming: 0 bases; J trimming: 7 bases; junction bases outside the gene matches: 8. The CDR3: CASSLDGTGLREQYF. In DNA form, the CDR3 reads TGCGCCAGCAGCTTGGATGGGACAGGGTTGAGGGAGCAGTACTTC. Full variable domain (outside the CDR3, taken from reference TRBV5-1 and TRBJ2-7): KAGVTQTPRYLIKTRGQQVTLSCSPISGHRSVSWYQQTPGQGLQFLFEYFSETQRNKGNFPGRFSGRQFSNSRSEMNVSTLELGDSALYLCASSLDGTGLREQYFGPGTRLTVT.

This clonotype was seen ten or more times. The chain combines TRBV7-3 with TRBJ1-1, with TRBD1 matching 8 bases. CDR1 is SGHTA and CDR2 is FQGTGA in the germline V gene. V lost 6 bases and J lost 7; bases outside the gene matches: 13. This CDR3 contains 15 residues. The CDR3, as DNA: TGTGCCAGCAGTCCACGAGGACAGGGCTTGGTTGAAGCTTTCTTT. It encodes CASSPRGQGLVEAFF.

J is TRBJ1-5 and V is TRBV2; TRBD1 might be the D (6 bases). The V end was cut by 3 bases, the J end by 4 bases, with 22 bases between. CDR3 length: 18 residues. CDR1 is SNHLY, CDR2 FYNNEI, per germline. For the CDR3, the DNA is TGTGCCAGCAGTGACTGTCCTTTCCGACAGGCGTATAATCAGCCCCAGCATTTT. Its protein is CASSDCPFRQAYNQPQHF.

There are a few counts of this clonotype. The CDR3 coding sequence is TGCAGTGTCAGAGGGGGGACTAGCGGGAGCAATGAGCAGTTCTTC. Amino acid sequence: CSVRGGTSGSNEQFF. V and J are TRBV20-1 and TRBJ2-1; TRBD2 matches at 14 bases. The CDR3 covers 15 residues. J lost 6 bases, V lost 7 bases, and 8 bases had no gene match. Per germline, CDR1 DFQATT and CDR2 SNEGSKA (reference sequence).

This clonotype was picked up a small number of times. The genes are TRBV20-1 and TRBJ2-1; 7 bases agree with TRBD1. The germline V gene has CDR1 DFQATT and CDR2 SNEGSKA (reference sequence). Trimming at V came to 6 bases and at J to 6 bases, leaving 5 bases not matched to a gene. CDR3 length: 12 residues. CDR3: CSARQGPNEQFF. The CDR3 DNA reads TGCAGTGCAAGACAGGGTCCCAATGAGCAGTTCTTC.

Details on this clonotype: A much bigger clone sits one base away, suggesting this may be a read error. The chain carries TRBV7-3 and TRBJ2-6; the D gene is possibly TRBD1 (5 bases). CDR1 and CDR2 from the germline V gene are SGHTA and FQGTGA. The CDR3 consists of 14 residues. The CDR3 is CASSSPGGANLLTF. DNA for the CDR3: TGTGCCAGCAGCTCTCCCGGTGGGGCCAACCTCCTGACTTTC.

This clonotype was seen more than once but under ten times. The gene calls are TRBV11-3 and TRBJ1-1, with D uncertain. Germline V gene lookup returns CDR1 SGHNT and CDR2 YENEEA. The V end lost 1 base, the J end lost 1 base, and 7 bases lay between the germline ends. The CDR3 is made up of 14 amino acids. Written as DNA, the CDR3 is TGTGCCAGCAGCTTAGGGGGTTCGAACACTGAAGCTTTCTTT. Protein: CASSLGGSNTEAFF.

This clonotype showed up many times. The chain links TRBV3-1 to TRBJ1-1, with D unresolved. The CDR3 has 14 amino acids. Germline V CDR1 and CDR2: LGHDT, YNNKEL (reference sequence). V was pared by 0 bases and J by 1 base, with 6 bases between. The CDR3 is CASSQDHRNTEAFF. For the CDR3, the DNA is TGTGCCAGCAGCCAAGATCATAGGAACACTGAAGCTTTCTTT.

This clonotype was seen a handful of times. The chain joins TRBV20-1 to TRBJ1-5; D is perhaps TRBD1 (6 bases). The CDR3 runs to 16 residues. Germline lookup yields CDR1 DFQATT and CDR2 SNEGSKA (reference sequence). The V gene lost 5 bases and the J gene lost 0 bases, with 17 bases spanning the gap. Here the CDR3 reads CSAGGGGSYSNQPQHF. In DNA form, the CDR3 reads TGCAGTGCTGGCGGGGGCGGCTCGTATAGCAATCAGCCCCAGCATTTT.

The table lists this clonotype with a few counts. The chain links TRBV3-1 to TRBJ2-5; D not resolved. V lost 7 bases to trimming and J lost 4 bases, with 19 bases between them. Germline V gives CDR1 LGHDT, CDR2 YNNKEL (reference sequence). This CDR3 comprises 15 residues. For the CDR3, the DNA is TGTGCCAGCACCTCCGGACCACTCGGAAGAGAGACCCAGTACTTC. As protein: CASTSGPLGRETQYF.

In this sample, this clonotype turned up a few times. The chain has TRBV20-1 and TRBJ1-1, with D unresolved. Germline values: CDR1 DFQATT, CDR2 SNEGSKA (reference sequence). V was cut by 5 bases and J by 6 bases, with 16 bases left in between. The CDR3 is made up of 13 amino acids. The CDR3 sequence: CSAEGREEAEAFF. The CDR3 DNA sequence: TGCAGTGCTGAAGGACGGGAGGAGGCTGAAGCTTTCTTT.

This clonotype was counted ten times or more. The chain uses TRBV20-1 and TRBJ1-2; perhaps TRBD1 as D (6 bases). The germline V and J ends were trimmed by 3 bases and 2 bases, with 7 bases remaining between them. The CDR3 contains 12 residues. The germline V gene has CDR1 DFQATT and CDR2 SNEGSKA (reference sequence). For the CDR3, the DNA is TGCAGTGCTAGTCAGGGGAACTATGGCTACACCTTC. This translates into CSASQGNYGYTF.

The CDR3 protein is CASSSAGTSGRDTQYF. CDR3 DNA sequence: TGTGCCAGCAGCTCCGCCGGGACTAGCGGGAGAGATACGCAGTATTTT. V is TRBV7-3 and J is TRBJ2-3, with TRBD2 matching over 14 bases. The CDR3 has 16 residues. Germline trimming cut 4 bases from V and 5 bases from J; bases unmatched to any gene: 5. Germline loops: CDR1 SGHTA, CDR2 FQGTGA.

This clonotype was observed a handful of times. The chain couples TRBV9 to TRBJ2-2; TRBD2 aligns across 11 bases. The CDR3 totals 17 residues. Germline CDR1 reads SGDLS; CDR2 reads YYNGEE. V was pared by 0 bases and J by 6 bases, with 7 bases of the junction left unmatched. CDR3 nucleotides: TGTGCCAGCAGCGTAGCTATTAGCGGGAGGGGGTCCGGGGAGCTGTTTTTT. This sequence encodes CASSVAISGRGSGELFF.

In this sample, this clonotype turned up a few times. Here the CDR3 reads CATSSGTSGRDNEQFF. The DNA of the CDR3 is TGTGCCACCAGCAGTGGTACTAGCGGGAGGGACAATGAGCAGTTCTTC. The chain joins TRBV15 to TRBJ2-1; 13 positions match TRBD2. This CDR3 has 16 residues. CDR1 and CDR2 from the germline V gene are LNHNV and YYDKDF (reference sequence). Trimming removed 3 bases from V and 5 bases from J; junction bases left unmatched: 4.

This clonotype was observed a handful of times. The chain uses TRBV4-1 and TRBJ1-6; 8 bases align to TRBD1. V was pared by 3 bases and J by 11 bases, with 9 bases of the junction left unmatched. The CDR3 runs to 15 residues. CDR1 is MGHRA and CDR2 is YSYEKL in the germline V gene. The CDR3 here is CASSQTGVGSTPLHF. DNA of the CDR3: TGCGCCAGCAGCCAGACAGGGGTGGGTAGTACACCCCTCCACTTT.

This clonotype has ten or more counts. V usage is TRBV28 and J usage is TRBJ2-7; 9 nucleotides agree with TRBD1. J lost 2 bases, V lost 2 bases, and 4 bases had no gene match. Germline CDR1 and CDR2: MDHEN and SYDVKM. This CDR3 spans 15 amino acids. CDR3 sequence (DNA): TGTGCCAGCAGTTTACCGGGACAGGGAGCCTACGAGCAGTACTTC. Its protein is CASSLPGQGAYEQYF.

Many counts were recorded for this clonotype. The genes are TRBV30 and TRBJ2-7; D is possibly TRBD2 (5 bases). The CDR3 runs to 14 residues. CDR1 is GTSNPN, CDR2 SVGIG, per germline (reference sequence). The V gene lost 3 bases and the J gene lost 0 bases, with 12 bases spanning the gap. As DNA, the CDR3 is TGTGCCTGGAGAGGACTCCCTTACTCCTACGAGCAGTACTTC. It specifies CAWRGLPYSYEQYF.

This clonotype was observed at least ten times. V and J are TRBV3-1 and TRBJ2-1; the match to TRBD2 covers 11 bases. Germline V gene sequence: CDR1 LGHDT, CDR2 YNNKEL (reference sequence). The CDR3 loop spans 16 amino acids. V lost 3 bases to trimming and J lost 10 bases; unmatched junction nucleotides: 11. CDR3 nucleotide sequence: TGTGCCAGCAGCCAGGCCCGTAGCGGGGGGGCACGGGAGCAGTTCTTC. It translates to CASSQARSGGAREQFF.

This clonotype was observed at least ten times. This chain uses TRBV27 with TRBJ2-1, with 11 bases that match TRBD2. CDR3 length equals 16 residues. V lost 6 bases, J lost 4 bases, and 8 bases stayed unmatched. Germline V lookup: CDR1 MNHEY, CDR2 SMNVEV (reference sequence). The CDR3 DNA reads TGTGCCAGCAGGGCACGGGGACTAGCGGCATACAATGAGCAGTTCTTC. This translates into CASRARGLAAYNEQFF.

Only a few counts were recorded for this clonotype. The chain has TRBV7-6 and TRBJ2-2; D is possibly TRBD1 or TRBD2 (5 bases each). The CDR3 covers 14 residues. The V end lost 7 bases, the J end lost 6 bases, and 15 bases lay between the germline ends. Germline V CDR1 and CDR2: SGHVS, FNYEAQ. The CDR3 protein is CASTWDLRAGELFF. The DNA for the CDR3 is TGTGCCAGCACCTGGGACCTAAGGGCCGGGGAGCTGTTTTTT.

This clonotype appeared a few times. CDR3 sequence (DNA): TGTGCCAGCAGCTTAGACGGACAGAGGCCCTACAATGAGCAGTTCTTC. This encodes CASSLDGQRPYNEQFF. The J gene is TRBJ2-1, the V gene TRBV11-3; D possibly corresponds to TRBD1 (6 bases). This CDR3 region has 16 residues. Germline loops: CDR1 SGHNT, CDR2 YENEEA. The V and J ends lost 0 bases and 2 bases respectively, with 11 bases between them.

V is TRBV4-2 and J is TRBJ1-6, with TRBD1 matching over 7 bases. CDR1 is LGHNA, CDR2 YNFKEQ, per germline. There are 15 residues in the CDR3. The V gene end was trimmed by 1 base and the J gene end by 7 bases; junction bases not matched to a gene: 4. The chain's CDR3 is CASSQAGQRNSPLHF. The DNA for the CDR3 is TGTGCCAGCAGCCAAGCGGGACAGCGGAATTCACCCCTCCACTTT.

This clonotype has more than one count but fewer than ten. The chain uses TRBV18 and TRBJ1-3; perhaps TRBD1 as D (5 bases). The CDR3 length is 16 residues. CDR1 is KGHSH and CDR2 is LQKENI in the germline V gene. V was pared by 5 bases and J by 0 bases, with 14 bases between. In DNA form, the CDR3 reads TGTGCCAGCTCATCGGACATGCCTAGCTCTGGAAACACCATATATTTT. Its translation is CASSSDMPSSGNTIYF.

This clonotype was counted only a few times. V and J are TRBV5-5 and TRBJ2-3, with TRBD2 matching over 11 bases. Germline lookup yields CDR1 SGHKS and CDR2 YYEKEE (reference sequence). With V trimmed by 2 bases and J by 5 bases, 25 bases remained unmatched. The CDR3 totals 22 residues. CDR3 coding DNA: TGTGCCAGCAGCTTAGGAAGGGGGCACAGGACTAGCGGGTTCCCTTGGGTAGATACGCAGTATTTT. Encoded protein: CASSLGRGHRTSGFPWVDTQYF.

The rearrangement links TRBV20-1 to TRBJ1-2, with unresolved D. The CDR3 has 13 residues. Germline V gene sequence: CDR1 DFQATT, CDR2 SNEGSKA (reference sequence). The V and J ends lost 8 bases and 0 bases respectively, with 13 bases between them. The CDR3 here is CSLLLGTNYGYTF. In DNA, the CDR3 is TGCAGTCTCCTGTTGGGGACTAACTATGGCTACACCTTC.

The chain combines TRBV24-1 with TRBJ2-1, with 11 bases aligning to TRBD1. The CDR3 consists of 16 residues. Germline V gene data show CDR1 as KGHDR and CDR2 as SFDVKD. Losses at the gene ends were 4 bases for V and 5 bases for J; bases not matched to a gene: 6. The CDR3 bases are TGTGCCACCAGTGACCCGGGACAGGGGGAGGACAATGAGCAGTTCTTC. Translating it yields CATSDPGQGEDNEQFF.

In this sample, this clonotype turned up a few times. The V and J genes are TRBV18 and TRBJ2-5; a possible D gene is TRBD1 (5 bases). The germline CDR1 and CDR2 sequences are KGHSH and LQKENI. The CDR3 consists of 14 residues. V lost 3 bases, J lost 1 base, and 9 bases lay in between. The CDR3 nucleotides read TGTGCCAGCTCACCGTGGCAGGGCCAAGAGACCCAGTACTTC. As protein: CASSPWQGQETQYF. Full variable domain (rest looked up from reference TRBV18 and TRBJ2-5): NAGVMQNPRHLVRRRGQEARLRCSPMKGHSHVYWYRQLPEEGLKFMVYLQKENIIDESGMPKERFSAEFPKEGPSILRIQQVVRGDSAAYFCASSPWQGQETQYFGPGTRLLVL.

There are a few counts of this clonotype. This chain uses TRBV9 with TRBJ2-7, with D possibly being TRBD2 (6 bases). Germline-derived CDR1 and CDR2 are SGDLS and YYNGEE. Trimming removed 4 bases at V and 5 bases at J, with 16 bases between. This CDR3 is 14 amino acids long. The CDR3 nucleotides read TGTGCCAGCAGCTACTCCCGGGGGAGAGACGAGCAGTACTTC. Translation gives CASSYSRGRDEQYF.

This clonotype was observed a few times. The chain is built from TRBV5-1 and TRBJ2-1, with 11 bases fitting TRBD2. The CDR3 totals 16 residues. The germline V gene has CDR1 SGHRS and CDR2 YFSETQ. Trimming removed 3 bases from V and 8 bases from J; junction bases left unmatched: 10. CDR3 sequence: CASSWGVAGGNHEQFF. In DNA form, the CDR3 reads TGCGCCAGCAGCTGGGGAGTAGCGGGAGGGAACCATGAGCAGTTCTTC.